This paragraph covers one T cell receptor (beta chain) sequence. What it binds is not known. These data belong to a study of tumor-infiltrating lymphocytes in localized non-small cell lung cancer. The wider study: Resected tumor was paired with non-adjacent uninvolved lung from the same patient. Broader study findings: Not all patients were TCR sequenced, owing to tissue quantity.

Trimming cost V 2 bases and J 7 bases; bases outside gene matches: 0. The germline CDR1 and CDR2 sequences are SNHLY and FYNNEI. CDR3 length: 12 amino acids. Assay used: immunoSEQ multiplex PCR; TCRdb lists only in-frame clones, some missing. Here the sample spans approximately 9,500 clones, around 76% being singletons. V usage is TRBV2 and J usage is TRBJ1-2; 8 positions match TRBD1. This receptor was obtained from a human donor with non-small cell lung cancer. Sequencing input: uninvolved lung tissue not adjacent to the tumor. The chain's CDR3 is CASSEQGAGYTF. CDR3 sequence (DNA): TGTGCCAGCAGTGAACAGGGGGCTGGCTACACCTTC.